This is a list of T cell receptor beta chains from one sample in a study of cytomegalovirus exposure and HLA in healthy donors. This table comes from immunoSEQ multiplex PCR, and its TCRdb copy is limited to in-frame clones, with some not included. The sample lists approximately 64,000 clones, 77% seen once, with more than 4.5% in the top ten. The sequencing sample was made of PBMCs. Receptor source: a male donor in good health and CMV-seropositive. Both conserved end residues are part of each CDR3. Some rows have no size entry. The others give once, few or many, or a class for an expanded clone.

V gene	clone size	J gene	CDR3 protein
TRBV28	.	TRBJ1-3	CASSSSGAGNTIYF
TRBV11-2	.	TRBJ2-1	CASSTLAGGYNEQFF
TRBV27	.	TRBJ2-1	CASSYTPPGDNEQFF
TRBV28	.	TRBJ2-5	CASTPGGQETQYF
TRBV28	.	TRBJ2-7	CASSLGPSVGDEQYF
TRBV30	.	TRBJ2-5	CAWSTKGTQGKIAQYF
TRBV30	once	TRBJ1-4	CAWSPSGTGGEKLFF
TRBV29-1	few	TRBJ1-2	CSVVGQGNYGYTF
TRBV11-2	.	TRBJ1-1	CASSLVQITEAFF
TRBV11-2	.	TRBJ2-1	CASSSRLAGGRSYNEQFF
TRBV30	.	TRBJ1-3	CAWSTQGSGNTIYF
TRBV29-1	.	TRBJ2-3	CSAWFSADTQYF
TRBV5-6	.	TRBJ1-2	CASSSWDRAQANYGYTF
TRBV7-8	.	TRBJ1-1	CASSQDILGTEAFF
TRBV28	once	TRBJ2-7	CASSLLGQGDYEQYF
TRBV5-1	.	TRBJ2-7	CASSPSPGSAYEQYF
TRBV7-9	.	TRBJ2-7	CASSPPGTYEQYF
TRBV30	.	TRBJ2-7	CAWGDRGYYEQYF
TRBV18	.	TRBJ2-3	CASSPQQGRTDTQYF
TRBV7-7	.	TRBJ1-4	CASSLSPGSGEKLFF
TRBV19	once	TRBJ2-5	CASSLGGKETQYF
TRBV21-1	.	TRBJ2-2	CASSKVIQRAPPNTGELFF
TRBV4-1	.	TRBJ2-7	CASSQPSGGRIAYEQYF
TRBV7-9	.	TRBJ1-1	CASSLGAGLLNTEAFF
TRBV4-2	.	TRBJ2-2	CASSQGSVGTGELFF
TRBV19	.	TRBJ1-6	CASTQGQGRYSPLHF